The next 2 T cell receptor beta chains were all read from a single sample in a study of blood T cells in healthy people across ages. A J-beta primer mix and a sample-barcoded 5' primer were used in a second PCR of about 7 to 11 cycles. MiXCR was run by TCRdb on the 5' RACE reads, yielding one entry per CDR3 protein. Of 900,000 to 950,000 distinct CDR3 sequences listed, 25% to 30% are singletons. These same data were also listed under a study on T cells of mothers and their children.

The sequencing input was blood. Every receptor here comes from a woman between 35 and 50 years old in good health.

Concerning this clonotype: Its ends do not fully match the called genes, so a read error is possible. This CDR3 is CATSQSYEQYF. In DNA, the CDR3 is TGTGCCACCAGTCAGTCCTACGAGCAGTACTTC. This chain joins TRBV10-3 and TRBJ2-7; the D is unclear. This CDR3 is built from 11 residues. The germline V gene has CDR1 ENHRY and CDR2 SYGVKD.

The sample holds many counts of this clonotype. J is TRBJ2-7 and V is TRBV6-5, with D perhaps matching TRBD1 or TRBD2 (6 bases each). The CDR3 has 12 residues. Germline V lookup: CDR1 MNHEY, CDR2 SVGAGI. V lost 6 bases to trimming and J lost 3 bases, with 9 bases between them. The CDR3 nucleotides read TGTGCCAGCAGAGGGGGAGGCTACGAGCAGTACTTC. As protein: CASRGGGYEQYF.